Reported below is one T cell receptor (beta chain). These data come from a study of blood T cell repertoires in COVID-19. Study information: T cells, B-cell-depleted T cells, or PBMCs provided the cDNA or gDNA that served as material.

Profiling relied on immunoSEQ multiplex PCR, and the TCRdb table lists in-frame clones only, not all of them. The data hold approximately 180,000 clones, with about 78% observed a single time. CDR1 is KGHSH, CDR2 LQKENI, per germline. V dropped 6 bases and J dropped 0 bases, with 14 bases sitting between them. CDR3 length equals 15 residues. Donors in Cohort 3 counted as recovered after two negative PCRs, clearance, or symptom resolution. The receptor was derived from a woman aged 50 to 60 who had recovered from COVID-19. V usage is TRBV18 and J usage is TRBJ1-1; D is possibly TRBD1 (5 bases). Sequenced material: PBMCs or T cells enriched from blood (not recorded which). The CDR3 DNA sequence: TGTGCCAGCTCTCCCGGGGGATCCATGAACACTGAAGCTTTCTTT. It codes for CASSPGGSMNTEAFF.